Listed below are T cell receptor beta chains from one sample, sequenced in a study of T-cell memory formation after mild COVID-19. TCRdb analysed the 5' RACE reads with MiXCR anew, one entry per CDR3 protein. This table holds about 350,000 distinct CDR3 sequences, roughly 13% found once. Input material: PBMCs or a T cell subset sorted from them (not recorded which). These receptors were obtained from a man aged 18 to 29 who had mild COVID-19 (a few samples of this study predate the infection). Cell type and time point are not known. The CDR3 runs from the conserved cysteine through the conserved F or W. D genes are given only for firm matches. Part of the rows lack a size; the others show once, few, many or a class for expanded clones.

V: TRBV4-3; J: TRBJ1-6; D: NA; size: NA; CDR3: CASSHGRQRTYSPLHF; DNA: TGCGCCAGCAGCCACGGTCGACAGAGAACATATTCACCCCTCCACTTT
V: TRBV5-1; J: TRBJ2-6; D: NA; size: few; CDR3: CASSLVKDTSGANVLTF; DNA: TGCGCCAGCAGCTTGGTTAAGGATACCTCTGGGGCCAACGTCCTGACTTTC
V: TRBV5-1; J: TRBJ1-5; D: NA; size: NA; CDR3: CAHVGGQPQHF; DNA: TGCGCTCACGTAGGTGGCCAGCCCCAGCATTTT
V: TRBV12-3/TRBV12-4; J: TRBJ2-1; D: TRBD1; size: few; CDR3: CASSFGQGANYNEQFF; DNA: TGTGCCAGCAGTTTCGGACAGGGGGCCAACTACAATGAGCAGTTCTTC
V: TRBV18; J: TRBJ2-5; D: NA; size: few; CDR3: CASSPPSGVRETQYF; DNA: TGTGCCAGCTCACCACCATCAGGGGTCCGGGAGACCCAGTACTTC
V: TRBV10-3; J: TRBJ1-3; D: NA; size: NA; CDR3: CAISRTDGNTIYF; DNA: TGTGCCATCAGTAGGACAGACGGAAACACCATATATTTT
V: TRBV7-2; J: TRBJ1-1; D: TRBD1; size: few; CDR3: CASSSDHRGFTEAFF; DNA: TGTGCCAGCAGCTCAGACCACAGGGGATTCACTGAAGCTTTCTTT
V: TRBV5-1; J: TRBJ2-2; D: NA; size: many; CDR3: CASSLDGGPVTGELFF; DNA: TGCGCCAGCAGCTTGGACGGGGGGCCGGTCACCGGGGAGCTGTTTTTT
V: TRBV5-1; J: TRBJ1-2; D: NA; size: NA; CDR3: CASSIGDYSSQQGYTF; DNA: TGCGCCAGCAGCATAGGCGACTATTCTTCCCAGCAGGGCTACACCTTC
V: TRBV5-1; J: TRBJ1-1; D: NA; size: few; CDR3: CASSLTGKGYMNTEAFF; DNA: TGCGCCAGCAGCTTGACAGGGAAAGGCTACATGAACACTGAAGCTTTCTTT
V: TRBV6-6; J: TRBJ2-7; D: NA; size: NA; CDR3: CASSTVLGFRQYF; DNA: TGTGCCAGCAGTACCGTTTTAGGCTTCCGGCAGTACTTC
V: TRBV5-1; J: TRBJ2-2; D: NA; size: few; CDR3: CASSLSGGNTGELFF; DNA: TGCGCCAGCAGCTTGTCCGGAGGGAACACCGGGGAGCTGTTTTTT
V: TRBV5-1; J: TRBJ2-2; D: NA; size: many; CDR3: CASSLNTGELFF; DNA: TGCGCCAGCAGCTTGAACACCGGGGAGCTGTTTTTT
V: TRBV12-3/TRBV12-4; J: TRBJ2-7; D: NA; size: NA; CDR3: CASSLGDLKGSYEQYF; DNA: TGTGCCAGCAGTTTAGGTGATCTGAAGGGTTCCTACGAGCAGTACTTC
V: TRBV6-2/TRBV6-3; J: TRBJ1-6; D: NA; size: NA; CDR3: CASTRIIQNSPLHF; DNA: TGTGCCAGCACCCGAATCATCCAAAATTCACCCCTCCACTTT
V: TRBV6-4; J: TRBJ2-7; D: TRBD1; size: few; CDR3: CASHRGHYPTYEQYF; DNA: TGTGCCAGTCACAGGGGGCACTATCCAACCTACGAGCAGTACTTC
V: TRBV7-2; J: TRBJ2-7; D: NA; size: few; CDR3: CASSLVSLALSYEQYF; DNA: TGTGCCAGCAGCTTAGTGAGTCTAGCGTTATCCTACGAGCAGTACTTC
V: TRBV12-3/TRBV12-4; J: TRBJ1-1; D: NA; size: few; CDR3: CASDSWGGVGWTEAFF; DNA: TGTGCCAGCGACTCGTGGGGGGGTGTGGGTTGGACTGAAGCTTTCTTT
V: TRBV25-1; J: TRBJ1-1; D: NA; size: NA; CDR3: CASSGGFLDTEAFF; DNA: TGTGCCAGCAGTGGGGGGTTTTTGGACACTGAAGCTTTCTTT
V: TRBV28; J: TRBJ1-5; D: NA; size: few; CDR3: CASSLRRKHYSNQPQHF; DNA: TGTGCCAGCAGTTTGCGCAGGAAACATTATAGCAATCAGCCCCAGCATTTT
V: TRBV7-9; J: TRBJ1-2; D: NA; size: NA; CDR3: CASSFTGQGGYGYTF; DNA: TGTGCCAGCAGCTTCACAGGGCAGGGTGGCTATGGCTACACCTTC
V: TRBV7-6; J: TRBJ2-7; D: NA; size: NA; CDR3: CASSPDSYDYEQYF; DNA: TGTGCCAGCAGCCCAGACAGCTACGACTACGAGCAGTACTTC
V: TRBV12-3/TRBV12-4; J: TRBJ2-1; D: TRBD2; size: NA; CDR3: CASSGGLADEQFF; DNA: TGTGCCAGCAGTGGCGGACTAGCGGACGAGCAGTTCTTC
V: TRBV23-1; J: TRBJ2-2; D: TRBD2; size: NA; CDR3: CASSRSPWTSENTGELFF; DNA: TGCGCCAGCAGTCGCAGTCCCTGGACTAGTGAGAACACCGGGGAGCTGTTTTTT
V: TRBV4-1; J: TRBJ2-7; D: TRBD2; size: NA; CDR3: CASSHPGGANEQYF; DNA: TGCGCCAGCAGCCACCCGGGAGGGGCCAACGAGCAGTACTTC
V: TRBV24-1; J: TRBJ2-1; D: NA; size: few; CDR3: CATSDEVEEQFF; DNA: TGTGCCACCAGTGATGAGGTGGAGGAGCAGTTCTTC
V: TRBV5-1; J: TRBJ2-7; D: NA; size: few; CDR3: CASSPDGTFTYEQYF; DNA: TGCGCCAGCAGCCCGGACGGAACCTTTACCTACGAGCAGTACTTC
V: TRBV14; J: TRBJ2-4; D: TRBD1; size: few; CDR3: CASSQGTDKRGNIQYF; DNA: TGTGCCAGCAGCCAGGGGACAGATAAACGAGGAAACATTCAGTACTTC
V: TRBV20-1; J: TRBJ2-1; D: NA; size: few; CDR3: CSARRRALPYNEQFF; DNA: TGCAGTGCTAGAAGACGGGCCTTACCTTACAATGAGCAGTTCTTC
V: TRBV5-1; J: TRBJ2-1; D: NA; size: NA; CDR3: CASTLRADSYNEQFF; DNA: TGCGCCAGCACCCTACGGGCGGACTCCTACAATGAGCAGTTCTTC
V: TRBV18; J: TRBJ2-3; D: NA; size: few; CDR3: CASSLPTEDTQYF; DNA: TGTGCCAGCTCACTCCCCACGGAAGATACGCAGTATTTT
V: TRBV18; J: TRBJ2-1; D: NA; size: many; CDR3: CASSPPRMAGASNEQFF; DNA: TGTGCCAGCTCACCCCCCCGGATGGCGGGGGCCAGCAATGAGCAGTTCTTC
V: TRBV7-8; J: TRBJ2-5; D: NA; size: NA; CDR3: CASSLTRLVRTQYF; DNA: TGTGCCAGCAGCCTGACCAGACTAGTAAGGACCCAGTACTTC
V: TRBV7-9; J: TRBJ2-3; D: NA; size: many; CDR3: CASSLQGPDTQYF; DNA: TGTGCCAGCAGCTTACAGGGCCCGGATACGCAGTATTTT
V: TRBV12-3/TRBV12-4; J: TRBJ1-1; D: NA; size: NA; CDR3: CASTNDRVEAFF; DNA: TGTGCCAGCACCAACGATAGGGTAGAAGCTTTCTTT
V: TRBV6-4; J: TRBJ2-1; D: TRBD2; size: few; CDR3: CASSASGGRNEQFF; DNA: TGTGCCAGCTCGGCTAGCGGGGGTCGCAATGAGCAGTTCTTC
V: TRBV5-8; J: TRBJ1-1; D: NA; size: few; CDR3: CASSPAPDKPTEAFF; DNA: TGTGCCAGCAGCCCGGCACCAGACAAGCCTACTGAAGCTTTCTTT
V: TRBV6-5; J: TRBJ1-1; D: NA; size: few; CDR3: CASSSAKQGGTEAFF; DNA: TGTGCCAGCAGTTCCGCGAAGCAGGGAGGCACTGAAGCTTTCTTT
V: TRBV10-3; J: TRBJ2-3; D: NA; size: NA; CDR3: CAITDEYTDTQYF; DNA: TGTGCCATCACGGACGAATACACAGATACGCAGTATTTT
V: TRBV5-1; J: TRBJ2-3; D: TRBD1; size: NA; CDR3: CASSLGEGARRRGTDTQYF; DNA: TGCGCCAGCAGCTTGGGTGAGGGGGCGCGAAGAAGAGGGACAGATACGCAGTATTTT
V: TRBV2; J: TRBJ2-6; D: NA; size: few; CDR3: CASSYTEGTPNF; DNA: TGTGCCAGCAGTTACACCGAGGGGACTCCAAATTTC
V: TRBV28; J: TRBJ1-6; D: TRBD1; size: few; CDR3: CASRLGQGGNSPLHF; DNA: TGTGCCAGCAGGTTGGGACAGGGAGGCAATTCACCCCTCCACTTT
V: TRBV29-1; J: TRBJ2-3; D: NA; size: few; CDR3: CSVEWRGDATDTQYF; DNA: TGCAGCGTTGAGTGGAGAGGGGATGCGACAGATACGCAGTATTTT
V: TRBV12-3/TRBV12-4; J: TRBJ2-1; D: NA; size: NA; CDR3: CASSLADEQFF; DNA: TGTGCCAGCAGTTTAGCCGATGAGCAGTTCTTC
V: TRBV9; J: TRBJ2-5; D: TRBD1; size: few; CDR3: CASSVGTTGGERETQYF; DNA: TGTGCCAGCAGCGTAGGCACGACAGGGGGCGAGAGGGAGACCCAGTACTTC
V: TRBV4-2; J: TRBJ2-3; D: NA; size: NA; CDR3: CASSQEFRGAADTQYF; DNA: TGTGCCAGCAGCCAAGAGTTCAGGGGGGCGGCAGATACGCAGTATTTT
V: TRBV6-4; J: TRBJ2-1; D: NA; size: few; CDR3: CASRGWRGAYNEQFF; DNA: TGTGCCAGCAGGGGATGGCGGGGAGCCTACAATGAGCAGTTCTTC
V: TRBV4-1; J: TRBJ2-7; D: TRBD1; size: few; CDR3: CASSQPTGVLPYEQYF; DNA: TGCGCCAGCAGCCAACCTACAGGGGTCTTACCCTACGAGCAGTACTTC
V: TRBV24-1; J: TRBJ1-2; D: NA; size: NA; CDR3: CATSRANYGYTF; DNA: TGTGCCACCTCAAGAGCGAACTATGGCTACACCTTC
V: TRBV11-2; J: TRBJ2-3; D: TRBD2; size: NA; CDR3: CASSYSAGETDTQYF; DNA: TGTGCCAGCAGTTATTCGGCGGGGGAAACAGATACGCAGTATTTT
V: TRBV12-3/TRBV12-4; J: TRBJ2-1; D: NA; size: few; CDR3: CASSPTGALGRQFF; DNA: TGTGCCAGCAGCCCTACCGGGGCGTTGGGTCGGCAGTTCTTC
V: TRBV7-2; J: TRBJ1-6; D: NA; size: NA; CDR3: CASSLPQALLLTNSPLHF; DNA: TGTGCCAGCAGCTTACCACAGGCCCTACTCTTAACCAATTCACCCCTCCACTTT
V: TRBV5-1; J: TRBJ2-1; D: TRBD1; size: many; CDR3: CATRTSPDRAGEQFF; DNA: TGCGCCACCCGGACCTCGCCGGACAGGGCCGGTGAGCAGTTCTTC
V: TRBV5-1; J: TRBJ2-1; D: NA; size: few; CDR3: CASSLVRDSYNEQFF; DNA: TGCGCCAGCAGCTTGGTACGGGACTCCTACAATGAGCAGTTCTTC
V: TRBV9; J: TRBJ2-5; D: NA; size: NA; CDR3: CASSVGKGPRVQETQYF; DNA: TGTGCCAGCAGCGTAGGGAAGGGACCCAGGGTCCAAGAGACCCAGTACTTC
V: TRBV9; J: TRBJ2-3; D: NA; size: NA; CDR3: CASSPEGGLTDTQYF; DNA: TGTGCCAGCAGCCCCGAGGGGGGACTCACAGATACGCAGTATTTT
V: TRBV5-1; J: TRBJ2-7; D: NA; size: many; CDR3: CASSLRSPPYEQYF; DNA: TGCGCCAGCAGCTTGAGGAGTCCCCCCTACGAGCAGTACTTC
V: TRBV7-2; J: TRBJ2-3; D: TRBD2; size: few; CDR3: CASSSWAEQRGRNTQYF; DNA: TGTGCCAGCAGCTCCTGGGCCGAGCAGCGGGGGCGAAATACGCAGTATTTT